Listed below are T cell receptor beta chains from one sample, sequenced in a study of vaccination effects on CD4 cells after COVID-19. No antigen has been assigned to these receptors. This table comes from immunoSEQ multiplex PCR, and its TCRdb copy is limited to in-frame clones, with some not included. The table includes some 56,000 clones, 65% to 80% detected once. Here the sequenced sample was CD4+ T cells from PBMCs cultured with HIV peptides, taken before COVID-19 vaccination. These receptors originate from a human donor who had a prior SARS-CoV-2 infection. CDR3s include the opening cysteine and the closing phenylalanine or tryptophan.

J gene: TRBJ2-7
V gene: TRBV24-1
CDR3 protein: CATWSPGARYEQYF

J gene: TRBJ1-2
V gene: TRBV5-1
CDR3 protein: CASSTGTGEGYTF

J gene: TRBJ2-7
V gene: TRBV27
CDR3 protein: CASSFASGIGSYEQYF

J gene: TRBJ1-6
V gene: TRBV9
CDR3 protein: CASSVGQSPNSPLHF

J gene: TRBJ2-3
V gene: TRBV24-1
CDR3 protein: CATSDWEVGRGQYF

J gene: TRBJ2-2
V gene: TRBV18
CDR3 protein: CASSPTGEVAGELFF

J gene: TRBJ2-3
V gene: TRBV5-4
CDR3 protein: CASSLDVPSTDTQYF

J gene: TRBJ2-1
V gene: TRBV19
CDR3 protein: CASSRLAGARSTNEQFF

J gene: TRBJ2-7
V gene: TRBV9
CDR3 protein: CASSVGQSSYEQYF

J gene: TRBJ2-3
V gene: TRBV24-1
CDR3 protein: CATGKTSGPHTQYF

J gene: TRBJ2-5
V gene: TRBV6-5
CDR3 protein: CASSTRTRTGETQYF

J gene: TRBJ2-4
V gene: TRBV19
CDR3 protein: CASSIVPRNRVLKNIQYF

J gene: TRBJ2-1
V gene: TRBV4-2
CDR3 protein: CASSQRGTSGGYEQFF

J gene: TRBJ2-7
V gene: TRBV30
CDR3 protein: CAWTGQGANEQYF

J gene: TRBJ1-1
V gene: TRBV3-1/TRBV3-2
CDR3 protein: CASSQAPGVAFF

J gene: TRBJ1-3
V gene: TRBV19
CDR3 protein: CASSIDDDRFSGNTIYF

J gene: TRBJ1-4
V gene: TRBV14
CDR3 protein: CASSLPRGEKLFF

J gene: TRBJ2-3
V gene: TRBV2
CDR3 protein: CASRARTDSTDTQYF

J gene: TRBJ1-2
V gene: TRBV6-5
CDR3 protein: CASKETGTGYTF

J gene: TRBJ1-1
V gene: TRBV5-6
CDR3 protein: CASSLVPGSAEAFF

J gene: TRBJ2-1
V gene: TRBV3-1/TRBV3-2
CDR3 protein: CASSQVAGINEQFF

J gene: TRBJ2-7
V gene: TRBV10-3
CDR3 protein: CAISREEYEQYF